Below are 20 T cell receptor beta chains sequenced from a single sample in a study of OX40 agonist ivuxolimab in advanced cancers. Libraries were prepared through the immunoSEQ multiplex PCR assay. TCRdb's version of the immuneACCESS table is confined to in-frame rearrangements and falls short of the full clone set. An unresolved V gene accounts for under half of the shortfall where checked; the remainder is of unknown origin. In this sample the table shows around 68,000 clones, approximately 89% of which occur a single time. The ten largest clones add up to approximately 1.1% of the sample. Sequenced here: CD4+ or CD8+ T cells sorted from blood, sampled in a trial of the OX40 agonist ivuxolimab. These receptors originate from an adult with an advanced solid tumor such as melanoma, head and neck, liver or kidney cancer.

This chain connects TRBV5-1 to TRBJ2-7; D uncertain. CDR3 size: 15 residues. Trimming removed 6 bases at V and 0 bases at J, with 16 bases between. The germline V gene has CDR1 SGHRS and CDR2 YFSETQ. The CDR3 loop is CASIPVPGHSYEQYF. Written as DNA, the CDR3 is TGCGCCAGCATCCCGGTTCCGGGTCACTCCTACGAGCAGTACTTC.

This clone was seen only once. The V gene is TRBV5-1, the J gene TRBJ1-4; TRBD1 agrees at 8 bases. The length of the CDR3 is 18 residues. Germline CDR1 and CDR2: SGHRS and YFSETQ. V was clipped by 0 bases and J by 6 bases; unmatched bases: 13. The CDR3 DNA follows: TGCGCCAGCAGCTTGGCCGGGCAGGGGGCAATTCCCGATGAAAAACTGTTTTTT. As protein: CASSLAGQGAIPDEKLFF.

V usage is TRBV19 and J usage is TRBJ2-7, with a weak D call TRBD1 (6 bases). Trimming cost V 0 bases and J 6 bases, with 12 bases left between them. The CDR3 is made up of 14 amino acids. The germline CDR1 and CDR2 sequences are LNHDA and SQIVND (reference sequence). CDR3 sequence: CASSIDIQGREQYF. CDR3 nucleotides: TGTGCCAGTAGTATAGACATACAGGGACGCGAGCAGTACTTC.

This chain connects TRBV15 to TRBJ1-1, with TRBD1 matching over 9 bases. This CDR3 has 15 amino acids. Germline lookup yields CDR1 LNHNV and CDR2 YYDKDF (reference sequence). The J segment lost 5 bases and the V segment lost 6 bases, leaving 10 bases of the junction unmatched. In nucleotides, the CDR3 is TGTGCCACCAGGTCCCCCGGGACAGGGAGGACTGAAGCTTTCTTT. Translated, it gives CATRSPGTGRTEAFF.

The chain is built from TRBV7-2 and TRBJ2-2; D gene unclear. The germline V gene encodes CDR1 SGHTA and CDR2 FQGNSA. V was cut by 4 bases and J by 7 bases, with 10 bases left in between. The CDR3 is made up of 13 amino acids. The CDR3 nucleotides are TGTGCCAGCAGCTCAGAGGTGGTCGGGGAGCTGTTTTTT. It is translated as CASSSEVVGELFF.

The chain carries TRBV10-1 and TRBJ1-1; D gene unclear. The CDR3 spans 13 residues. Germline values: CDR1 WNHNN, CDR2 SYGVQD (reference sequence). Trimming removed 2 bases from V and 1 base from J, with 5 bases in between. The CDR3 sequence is CASSEEGNTEAFF. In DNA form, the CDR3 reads TGCGCCAGCAGTGAGGAGGGGAACACTGAAGCTTTCTTT.

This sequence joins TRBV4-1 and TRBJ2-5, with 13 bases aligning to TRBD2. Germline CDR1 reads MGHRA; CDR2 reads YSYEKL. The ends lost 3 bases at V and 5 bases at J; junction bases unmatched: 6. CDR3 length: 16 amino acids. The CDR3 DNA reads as TGCGCCAGCAGCCACACTAGCGGGGGGGCTCGTGAGACCCAGTACTTC. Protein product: CASSHTSGGARETQYF.

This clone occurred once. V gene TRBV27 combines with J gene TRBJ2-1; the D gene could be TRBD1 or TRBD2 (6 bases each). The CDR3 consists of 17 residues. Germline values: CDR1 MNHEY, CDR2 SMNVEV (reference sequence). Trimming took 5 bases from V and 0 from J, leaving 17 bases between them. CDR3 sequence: CASSQGGSWSSYNEQFF. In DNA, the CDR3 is TGTGCCAGCAGTCAAGGGGGGTCATGGAGCTCCTACAATGAGCAGTTCTTC.

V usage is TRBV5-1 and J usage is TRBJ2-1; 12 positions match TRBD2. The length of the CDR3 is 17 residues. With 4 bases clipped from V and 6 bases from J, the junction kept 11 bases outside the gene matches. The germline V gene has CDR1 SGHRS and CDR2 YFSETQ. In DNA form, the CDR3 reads TGCGCCAGCAGCGTGACTAGCGGGAGTTCATTCGCCAATGAGCAGTTCTTC. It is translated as CASSVTSGSSFANEQFF. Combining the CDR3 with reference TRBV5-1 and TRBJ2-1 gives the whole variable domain KAGVTQTPRYLIKTRGQQVTLSCSPISGHRSVSWYQQTPGQGLQFLFEYFSETQRNKGNFPGRFSGRQFSNSRSEMNVSTLELGDSALYLCASSVTSGSSFANEQFFGPGTRLTVL.

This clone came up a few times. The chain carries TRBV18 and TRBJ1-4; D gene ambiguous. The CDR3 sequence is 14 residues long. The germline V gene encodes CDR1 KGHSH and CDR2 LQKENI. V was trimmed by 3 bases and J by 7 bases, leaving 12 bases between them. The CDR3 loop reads CASSPPAYREKLFF. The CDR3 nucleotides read TGTGCCAGCTCACCGCCCGCGTATCGTGAAAAACTGTTTTTT.

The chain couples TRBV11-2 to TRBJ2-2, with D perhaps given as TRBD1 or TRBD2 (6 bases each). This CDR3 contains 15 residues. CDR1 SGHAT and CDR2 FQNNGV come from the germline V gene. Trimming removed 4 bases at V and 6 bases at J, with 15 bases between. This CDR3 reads CASSSRGQGAGELFF. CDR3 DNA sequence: TGTGCCAGCAGCTCCCGGGGGCAGGGCGCCGGGGAGCTGTTTTTT.

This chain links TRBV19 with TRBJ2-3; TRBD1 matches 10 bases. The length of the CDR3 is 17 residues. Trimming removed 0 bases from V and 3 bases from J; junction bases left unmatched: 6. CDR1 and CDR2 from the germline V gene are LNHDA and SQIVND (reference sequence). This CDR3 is CASSIDPDRGYTDTQYF. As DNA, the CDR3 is TGTGCCAGTAGTATAGATCCGGACAGGGGGTATACAGATACGCAGTATTTT.

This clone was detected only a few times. CDR3 sequence: CASSYSKQVRNTEAFF. The DNA of the CDR3 is TGTGCCAGCAGTTACTCTAAACAGGTTAGGAACACTGAAGCTTTCTTT. This chain links TRBV6-5 with TRBJ1-1; possible D gene TRBD1, 5 bases. The CDR3 is 16 amino acids. The ends were cut back, 0 bases at V and 1 base at J, with 12 bases in the middle. CDR1 and CDR2 from the germline V gene are MNHEY and SVGAGI.

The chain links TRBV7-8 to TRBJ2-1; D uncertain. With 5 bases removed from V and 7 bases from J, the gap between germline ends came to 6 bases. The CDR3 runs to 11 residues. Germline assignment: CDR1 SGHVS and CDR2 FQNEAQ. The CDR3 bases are TGTGCCAGCAGCCAGGAAAATGAGCAGTTCTTC. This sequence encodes CASSQENEQFF.

The CDR3 DNA sequence: TGTGCCAGCAGTGAAGAGGGGGGCCGGGAGACCCAGTACTTC. It yields the protein CASSEEGGRETQYF. The rearrangement uses TRBV25-1 and TRBJ2-5; D possibly uses TRBD1 or TRBD2 (6 bases each). The CDR3 runs 14 residues. Germline CDR1 and CDR2: MGHDK and SYGVNS. Trimming stripped 2 bases from V and 5 bases from J, with 12 bases between.

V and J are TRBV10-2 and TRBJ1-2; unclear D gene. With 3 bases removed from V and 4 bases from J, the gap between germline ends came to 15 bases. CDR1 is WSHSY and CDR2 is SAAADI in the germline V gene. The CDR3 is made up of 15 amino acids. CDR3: CASSDSGLNPYGYTF. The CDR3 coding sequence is TGCGCCAGCAGTGATTCCGGTTTGAACCCCTATGGCTACACCTTC.

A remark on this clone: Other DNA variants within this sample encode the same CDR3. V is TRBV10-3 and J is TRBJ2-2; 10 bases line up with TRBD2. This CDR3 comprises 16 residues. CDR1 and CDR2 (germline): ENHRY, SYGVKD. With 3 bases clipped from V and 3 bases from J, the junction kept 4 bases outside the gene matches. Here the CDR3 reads CAISDLAGGYTGELFF. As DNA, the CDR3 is TGTGCCATCAGTGACTTAGCGGGAGGCTACACCGGGGAGCTGTTTTTT.

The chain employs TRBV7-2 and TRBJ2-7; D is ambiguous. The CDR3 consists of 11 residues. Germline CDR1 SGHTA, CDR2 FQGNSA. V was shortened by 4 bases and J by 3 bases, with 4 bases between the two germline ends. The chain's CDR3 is CASSSLYEQYF. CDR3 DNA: TGTGCCAGCAGCTCGCTCTACGAGCAGTACTTC.

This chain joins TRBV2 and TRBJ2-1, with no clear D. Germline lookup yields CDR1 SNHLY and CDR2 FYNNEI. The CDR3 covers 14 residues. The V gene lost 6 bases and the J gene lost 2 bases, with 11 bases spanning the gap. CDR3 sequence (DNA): TGTGCCAGCAGCCCCACTGAGGCCTACAATGAGCAGTTCTTC. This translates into CASSPTEAYNEQFF.

The CDR3 loop is CAISAGLAGGNEQFF. The DNA for the CDR3 is TGTGCCATCAGTGCAGGACTAGCGGGGGGTAATGAGCAGTTCTTC. The V call is TRBV10-3, the J call TRBJ2-1; TRBD2 matches at 14 bases. The germline CDR1 and CDR2 sequences are ENHRY and SYGVKD. V shed 4 bases and J 7 bases; nucleotides not matched to a gene: 3. The length of the CDR3 is 15 residues.